The 19 T cell receptor beta chains listed next were all sequenced from one sample in a study of graft-versus-host responses after intestinal transplantation. Measured with immunoSEQ multiplex PCR; TCRdb has only the in-frame clones, and not every one. The sample holds about 47,000 clones, about 95% seen once. Specimen: PBMCs, collected about 350 days after intestinal transplant. These receptors all come from a human patient who received an intestinal transplant, so some T cells may come from the graft donor.

The chain couples TRBV19 to TRBJ1-6, with D uncertain. This CDR3 region has 15 residues. Trimming pared 4 bases from V and 7 bases from J, leaving 14 bases between. Germline CDR1 and CDR2: LNHDA and SQIVND (reference sequence). The CDR3 loop is CASSRGRAENSPLHF. The CDR3 nucleotides read TGTGCCAGTAGTAGAGGTAGGGCAGAGAATTCACCCCTCCACTTT.

The gene calls are TRBV5-4 and TRBJ1-3; 7 nucleotides line up with TRBD1. V trimming: 0 bases; J trimming: 6 bases; junction bases outside the gene matches: 9. Germline V lookup: CDR1 SGHNT, CDR2 YYREEE (reference sequence). CDR3 length: 16 amino acids. The CDR3 loop reads CASSLEDHRGANTIYF. CDR3 coding DNA: TGTGCCAGCAGCTTGGAGGACCACAGGGGAGCAAACACCATATATTTT.

The gene calls are TRBV28 and TRBJ2-7; 9 bases map to TRBD2. Losses at the gene ends were 6 bases for V and 4 bases for J; bases not matched to a gene: 13. Germline V CDR1 and CDR2: MDHEN, SYDVKM. The CDR3 is 16 residues long. CDR3 protein: CASRLREGLGKYEQYF. CDR3 nucleotides: TGTGCCAGCAGGTTGCGGGAGGGCCTCGGCAAATACGAGCAGTACTTC.

This chain uses TRBV7-9 with TRBJ2-1, with 14 bases matching TRBD2. The germline V gene encodes CDR1 SEHNR and CDR2 FQNEAQ (reference sequence). The CDR3 is 15 residues long. V gave up 5 bases and J gave up 7 bases; unmatched junction bases: 4. In DNA, the CDR3 is TGTGCCAGCAGCCGCCGACTAGCGGGAGGGAATGAGCAGTTCTTC. Its protein product is CASSRRLAGGNEQFF.

The chain uses TRBV11-2 and TRBJ1-3; D perhaps matches TRBD1 (6 bases). CDR1 is SGHAT, CDR2 FQNNGV, per germline. Trimming removed 7 bases from V and 0 bases from J, with 10 bases in between. The CDR3 sequence is 14 residues long. The CDR3: CASNGDTSGNTIYF. The CDR3 coding sequence is TGTGCCAGCAACGGGGACACCTCTGGAAACACCATATATTTT.

This rearrangement joins TRBV6-5 to TRBJ1-5, with a possible D match to TRBD1 (5 bases). The CDR3 covers 14 residues. V was shortened by 5 bases and J by 5 bases, with 13 bases between the two germline ends. In germline, CDR1 is MNHEY, CDR2 SVGAGI. The CDR3 coding sequence is TGTGCCAGCAGTCATGCAGGGACGGATCAGCCCCAGCATTTT. Protein sequence: CASSHAGTDQPQHF.

This chain connects TRBV28 to TRBJ1-2, with a weak D call TRBD1 (5 bases). Trimming left V 6 bases short and J 4 bases short, with 12 bases between. This CDR3 is built from 13 residues. Germline V gene lookup returns CDR1 MDHEN and CDR2 SYDVKM. CDR3 amino acids: CASRIPRAYGYTF. CDR3 nucleotides: TGTGCCAGCAGAATCCCCAGGGCCTATGGCTACACCTTC.

The chain employs TRBV27 and TRBJ2-7, with TRBD2 matching over 10 bases. This CDR3 has 15 amino acids. The V segment lost 4 bases and the J segment 4 bases; nucleotides outside the gene matches: 7. Germline lookup yields CDR1 MNHEY and CDR2 SMNVEV (reference sequence). This CDR3 is CASSSEREGRYEQYF. CDR3 sequence (DNA): TGTGCCAGCAGTTCCGAGCGGGAGGGCCGGTACGAGCAGTACTTC.

The chain has TRBV7-9 and TRBJ1-2, with TRBD1 identical over 11 bases. The germline V gene has CDR1 SEHNR and CDR2 FQNEAQ (reference sequence). The ends lost 6 bases at V and 6 bases at J; junction bases unmatched: 15. CDR3 length: 17 residues. CDR3: CASSSGQGAHVGDGYTF. DNA of the CDR3: TGTGCCAGCAGTTCAGGACAGGGGGCCCACGTGGGTGATGGCTACACCTTC.

V and J are TRBV30 and TRBJ1-5; TRBD1 matches 7 bases. With 2 bases clipped from V and 6 bases from J, the junction kept 4 bases outside the gene matches. Germline-derived CDR1 and CDR2 are GTSNPN and SVGIG (reference sequence). The CDR3 is 13 amino acids. CDR3: CAWSPGQVQPQHF. CDR3 bases: TGTGCCTGGAGTCCCGGACAGGTTCAGCCCCAGCATTTT.

The chain carries TRBV6-6 and TRBJ1-5; D not certain. Germline V lookup: CDR1 MNHNY, CDR2 SVGAGI (reference sequence). The germline V and J ends were trimmed by 6 bases and 0 bases, with 6 bases remaining between them. This CDR3 comprises 13 residues. CDR3 in DNA: TGTGCCAGCAGCCCCGATAGCAATCAGCCCCAGCATTTT. Its translation is CASSPDSNQPQHF.

This rearrangement joins TRBV9 to TRBJ2-2; D is ambiguous. The V gene's germline CDR1 is SGDLS and CDR2 YYNGEE. This CDR3 comprises 13 residues. Trimming cost V 0 bases and J 4 bases, with 4 bases left between them. The CDR3 DNA reads TGTGCCAGCAGCGTAGATGCCACCGGGGAGCTGTTTTTT. This translates into CASSVDATGELFF.

V usage is TRBV6-1 and J usage is TRBJ1-2, with D unclear. The V and J ends lost 2 bases and 4 bases respectively, with 11 bases between them. Per germline, CDR1 MNHNS and CDR2 SASEGT. This CDR3 is built from 14 residues. This CDR3 is CASSEPRRFYGYTF. The CDR3 DNA is TGTGCCAGCAGTGAACCCAGGCGGTTCTATGGCTACACCTTC.

The chain has TRBV6-5 and TRBJ1-5; TRBD1 matches at 7 bases. V was pared by 5 bases and J by 7 bases, with 5 bases of the junction left unmatched. Germline CDR1 reads MNHEY; CDR2 reads SVGAGI. CDR3 size: 13 residues. The CDR3 here is CASSRQGGQPQHF. DNA for the CDR3: TGTGCCAGCAGTCGACAGGGCGGGCAGCCCCAGCATTTT.

This chain connects TRBV27 to TRBJ2-7, with 8 bases matching TRBD2. The CDR3 extends over 16 amino acids. V lost 3 bases and J lost 3; bases outside the gene matches: 10. Per germline, CDR1 MNHEY and CDR2 SMNVEV (reference sequence). CDR3 nucleotide sequence: TGTGCCAGCAGTTTTTTGGCTAGAGCGGGAGACTACGAGCAGTACTTC. Residues: CASSFLARAGDYEQYF.

The gene calls are TRBV13 and TRBJ2-1; either TRBD1 or TRBD2 may fit D (5 bases each). Trimming took 3 bases from V and 14 from J, leaving 11 bases between them. This CDR3 comprises 11 residues. Germline assignment: CDR1 PRHDT and CDR2 FYEKMQ (reference sequence). This CDR3 is CASSLGDLKFF. CDR3 sequence (DNA): TGTGCCAGCAGCTTGGGGGATTTGAAGTTCTTC.

The chain couples TRBV19 to TRBJ1-5; weak D call: TRBD1 (6 bases). The CDR3 length is 14 residues. The germline V and J ends were trimmed by 5 bases and 4 bases, with 12 bases remaining between them. Germline V gene sequence: CDR1 LNHDA, CDR2 SQIVND (reference sequence). The CDR3 is CASSVRGPNQPQHF. The CDR3 nucleotides read TGTGCCAGTAGTGTCAGGGGTCCAAATCAGCCCCAGCATTTT.

The chain couples TRBV2 to TRBJ1-3, with TRBD1 identical over 11 bases. The CDR3 runs 15 residues. Germline V gives CDR1 SNHLY, CDR2 FYNNEI. Losses at the gene ends were 8 bases for V and 0 bases for J; bases not matched to a gene: 3. The CDR3 reads CASGQGAFSGNTIYF. CDR3 bases: TGTGCCAGCGGACAGGGGGCTTTCTCTGGAAACACCATATATTTT.

The chain has TRBV6-6 and TRBJ2-7; TRBD1 matches 7 bases. The CDR3 extends over 14 amino acids. The V gene end was trimmed by 6 bases and the J gene end by 4 bases; junction bases not matched to a gene: 9. Per germline, CDR1 MNHNY and CDR2 SVGAGI (reference sequence). The CDR3 sequence: CASRPPGQSYEQYF. The CDR3 DNA reads as TGTGCCAGCAGGCCCCCGGGACAGTCTTACGAGCAGTACTTC.